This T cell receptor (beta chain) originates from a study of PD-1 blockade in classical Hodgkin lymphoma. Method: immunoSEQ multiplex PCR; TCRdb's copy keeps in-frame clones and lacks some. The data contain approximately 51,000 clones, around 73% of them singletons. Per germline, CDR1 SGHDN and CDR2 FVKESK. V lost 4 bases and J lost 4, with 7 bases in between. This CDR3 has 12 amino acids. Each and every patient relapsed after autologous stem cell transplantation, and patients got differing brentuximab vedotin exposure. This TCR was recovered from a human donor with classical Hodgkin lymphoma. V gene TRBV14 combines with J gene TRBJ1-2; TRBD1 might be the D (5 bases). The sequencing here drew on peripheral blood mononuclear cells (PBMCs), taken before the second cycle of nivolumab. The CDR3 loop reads CASSLGVYGYTF. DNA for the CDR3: TGTGCCAGCAGCCTAGGGGTCTATGGCTACACCTTC.